This TCR beta chain was identified in a study of T cells after posttransplantation cyclophosphamide. The study's findings and limits: After PTCy, TRB diversity resembled that of CNI/methotrexate controls.

Of note for this clone: No antigen is known for it.

Germline V gene sequence: CDR1 SGHRS, CDR2 YFSETQ. This CDR3 comprises 18 residues. Germline trimming cut 1 base from V and 1 base from J; bases unmatched to any gene: 9. This related bone marrow graft donor gave peripheral blood on the day of marrow donation. Data came from immunoSEQ multiplex PCR; TCRdb stores just in-frame clones and leaves some out. The sample holds under 75,000 clones, approximately 92% seen once. The gene calls are TRBV5-1 and TRBJ2-3, with TRBD2 matching 10 bases. The sample comprised PBMCs. This receptor was obtained from a woman aged 25-40 years in good health and a related stem cell transplant donor. The CDR3 region is CASSLIAGGLAGTDTQYF. The CDR3 DNA sequence: TGCGCCAGCAGCTTGATAGCGGGGGGCCTCGCGGGCACAGATACGCAGTATTTT.